This T cell receptor (beta chain) was sequenced for a study of blood T cells in healthy people across ages. The V gene lost 8 bases and the J gene lost 2 bases, with 12 bases spanning the gap. The CDR3 runs to 13 residues. Germline lookup yields CDR1 SGHTA and CDR2 FQGTGA. Then a second PCR, running about 6 to 11 cycles, was carried out with a sample-barcoded 5' primer and a J-beta primer mix. TCRdb analysed the 5' RACE reads with MiXCR anew, one entry per CDR3 protein. The table lists more than 900,000 distinct CDR3 sequences, roughly 28% of them singletons. Investigators took approximately 9.4 milliliters of peripheral blood from every donor. Separately, the same data were catalogued under a study of T cells of mothers and their children.

Sequencing used blood. This rearrangement joins TRBV7-3 to TRBJ1-1; D remains ambiguous. This TCR came from a woman aged 40 to 50 in good health. This CDR3 is CASRENTNTEAFF. For the CDR3, the DNA is TGTGCCAGCCGCGAAAACACAAACACTGAAGCTTTCTTT.